This T cell receptor (beta chain) appears in the sequencing data of a study of T-cell reconstitution after alpha-beta-depleted transplantation in children (dated by TCRdb to 2016 to 2017). Background for the entire study: Using TCR repertoire profiling, the study followed T-cell immune reconstitution in a quantitative way in children after TCRalphabeta/CD19-depleted allogeneic hematopoietic cell transplantation.

The cysteine opens and the phenylalanine closes a CDR3 of 17 amino acids. Just the 51-base CDR3 DNA is kept, in frame starting at base 1. The germline V end is reduced by 1 base and the J end by 2 bases; junction bases left unmatched: 7. At least ten counts were recorded for this clonotype. Its binding antigen is unknown. Base qualities are not provided; no much larger clone lies one nucleotide away. Points the paper makes about the study in general: The apparently early alphabetaT-cell count recovery about two months after transplant was reportedly dependent on only several hundred rapidly expanded clones derived from non-depleted graft cells. The frequencies of hyperexpanded clones fell over the following months, and after one year, T-cell counts and TCRbeta diversity were mostly attributed to newly produced T cells. In some patients, high TCRbeta diversity at day 60 was attributed to recipient T cells and intrathymic progenitors that had survived conditioning.

Libraries came from PCR. Data came from an Illumina HiSeq 2500. TCR library preparation used molecular barcoding, with unique molecular identifiers applied to normalize quantification of the TCRbeta repertoire. TCRdb's own reprocessing of the public reads used fastp at Q25 and MiXCR and kept productive beta chains. A single entry per CDR3 protein holds the most common genes and DNA from its merged rows. The sample includes about 230,000 distinct CDR3 sequences, with 11% observed a single time. Roughly 30% of the sample lies in the top ten. This specimen's treatment or condition label, interpreted: allogeneic hematopoietic cell transplantation with graft depleted of TCRalphabeta T cells and CD19 B cells. The transplant recipients were children given TCRalphabeta/CD19-depleted allogeneic hematopoietic cell grafts.

The rearrangement joined TRBV12-3 or TRBV12-4 to TRBJ2-3; 9 central bases correspond to TRBD2. This receptor was identified in a child under two years old with acute myeloid leukemia, due to receive a stem cell transplant. The sequencing here drew on PBMCs, taken before TCRalphabeta/CD19-depleted stem cell transplant. At the DNA level, the sequence is TGTGCCAGCAGTTTAGTAGTGACTAGCGGCTACACAGATACGCAGTATTTT. It specifies CASSLVVTSGYTDTQYF.